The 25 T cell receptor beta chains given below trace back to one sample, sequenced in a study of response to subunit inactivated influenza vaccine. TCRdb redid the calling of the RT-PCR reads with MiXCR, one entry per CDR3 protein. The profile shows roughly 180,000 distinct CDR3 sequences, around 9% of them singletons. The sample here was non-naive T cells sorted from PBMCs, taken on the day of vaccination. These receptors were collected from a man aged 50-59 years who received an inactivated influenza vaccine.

Here the CDR3 DNA reads TGTGCCAGCAGTGAAGGGGGGGATACGCAGTATTTT. Translation gives CASSEGGDTQYF. The chain has TRBV6-1 and TRBJ2-3; either TRBD1 or TRBD2 may fit D (5 bases each). Germline lookup yields CDR1 MNHNS and CDR2 SASEGT. The V end was cut by 1 base, the J end by 6 bases, with 5 bases between. The CDR3 sequence is 12 residues long.

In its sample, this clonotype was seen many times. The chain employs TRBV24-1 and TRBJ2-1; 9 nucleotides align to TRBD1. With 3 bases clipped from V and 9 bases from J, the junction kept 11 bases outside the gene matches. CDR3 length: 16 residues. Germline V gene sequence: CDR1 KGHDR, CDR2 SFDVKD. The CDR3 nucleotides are TGTGCCACCAGTGATGTCGGACAGGGGTACAAAGCTGAGCAGTTCTTC. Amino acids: CATSDVGQGYKAEQFF.

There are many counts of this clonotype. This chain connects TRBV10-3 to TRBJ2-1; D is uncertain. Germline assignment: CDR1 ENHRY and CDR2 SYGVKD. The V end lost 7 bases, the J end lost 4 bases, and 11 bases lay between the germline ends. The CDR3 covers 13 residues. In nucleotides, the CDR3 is TGTGCCATCATTCTTTCAGTTTACAATGAGCAGTTCTTC. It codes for CAIILSVYNEQFF.

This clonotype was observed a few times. CDR3 DNA sequence: TGTGCCTGGAGTGTACTCCCCCTCACAGATACGCAGTATTTT. This translates into CAWSVLPLTDTQYF. This chain connects TRBV30 to TRBJ2-3; D is unresolved. The CDR3 runs 14 residues. Deletions cut 0 bases from V and 2 bases from J, with 9 bases between. Germline CDR1 GTSNPN, CDR2 SVGIG (reference sequence).

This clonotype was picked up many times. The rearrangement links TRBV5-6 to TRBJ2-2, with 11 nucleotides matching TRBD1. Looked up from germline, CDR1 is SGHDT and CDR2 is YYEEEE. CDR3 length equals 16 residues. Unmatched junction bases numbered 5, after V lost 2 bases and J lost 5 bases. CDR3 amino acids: CASSFRTGGLTGELFF. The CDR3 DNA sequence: TGTGCCAGCAGCTTTCGGACAGGGGGCTTGACCGGGGAGCTGTTTTTT. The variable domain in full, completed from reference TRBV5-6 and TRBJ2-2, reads DAGVTQSPTHLIKTRGQQVTLRCSPKSGHDTVSWYQQALGQGPQFIFQYYEEEERQRGNFPDRFSGHQFPNYSSELNVNALLLGDSALYLCASSFRTGGLTGELFFGEGSRLTVL.

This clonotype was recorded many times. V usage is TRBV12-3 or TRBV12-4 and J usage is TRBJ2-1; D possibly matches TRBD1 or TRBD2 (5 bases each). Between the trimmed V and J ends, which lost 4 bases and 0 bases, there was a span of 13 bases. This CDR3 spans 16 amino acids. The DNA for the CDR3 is TGTGCCAGCAGTTATCGGGACGGAAGCTCCTACAATGAGCAGTTCTTC. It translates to CASSYRDGSSYNEQFF.

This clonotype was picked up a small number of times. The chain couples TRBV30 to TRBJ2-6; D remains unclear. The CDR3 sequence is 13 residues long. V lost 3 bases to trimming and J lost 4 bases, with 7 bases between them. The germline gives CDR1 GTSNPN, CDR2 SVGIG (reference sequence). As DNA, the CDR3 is TGTGCCTGGAGCCTTCAAGGGGCCAACGTCCTGACTTTC. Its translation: CAWSLQGANVLTF.

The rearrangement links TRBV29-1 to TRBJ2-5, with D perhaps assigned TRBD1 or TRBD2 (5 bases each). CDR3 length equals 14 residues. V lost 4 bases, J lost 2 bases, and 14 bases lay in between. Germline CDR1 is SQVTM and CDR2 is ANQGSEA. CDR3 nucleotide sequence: TGCAGCGTTGGGGGACCGAGTCTTCAAGAGACCCAGTACTTC. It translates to CSVGGPSLQETQYF.

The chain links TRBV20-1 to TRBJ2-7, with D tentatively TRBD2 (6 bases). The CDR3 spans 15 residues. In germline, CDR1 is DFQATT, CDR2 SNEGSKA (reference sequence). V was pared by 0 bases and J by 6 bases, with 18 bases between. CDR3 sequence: CSARDITSSDSEQYF. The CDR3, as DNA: TGCAGTGCTAGAGATATTACTAGCAGTGACTCCGAGCAGTACTTC.

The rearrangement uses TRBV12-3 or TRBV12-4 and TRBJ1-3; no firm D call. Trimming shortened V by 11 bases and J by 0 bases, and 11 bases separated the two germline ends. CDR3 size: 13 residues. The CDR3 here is CAVGRFSGNTIYF. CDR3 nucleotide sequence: TGTGCCGTAGGTCGCTTCTCTGGAAACACCATATATTTT.

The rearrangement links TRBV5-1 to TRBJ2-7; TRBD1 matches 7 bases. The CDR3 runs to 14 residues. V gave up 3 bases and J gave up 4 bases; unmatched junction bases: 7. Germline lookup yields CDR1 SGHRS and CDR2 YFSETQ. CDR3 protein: CASSSTGKGYEQYF. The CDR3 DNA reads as TGCGCCAGCAGCTCGACAGGGAAAGGATACGAGCAGTACTTC.

CDR3 amino acids: CASSLLSQETQYF. CDR3 nucleotides: TGTGCCAGCAGCTTATTGTCGCAAGAGACCCAGTACTTC. The chain combines TRBV11-1 with TRBJ2-5; D not resolved. Trimming removed 2 bases from V and 2 bases from J, with 6 bases in between. CDR3 length equals 13 residues. From germline, CDR1 is SGHAT and CDR2 FQDESV (reference sequence).

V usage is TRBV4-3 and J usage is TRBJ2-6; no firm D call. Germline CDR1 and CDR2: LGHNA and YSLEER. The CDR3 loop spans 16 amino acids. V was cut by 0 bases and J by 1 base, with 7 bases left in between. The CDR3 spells CASSQDMGSGANVLTF. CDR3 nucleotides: TGCGCCAGCAGCCAAGACATGGGGTCTGGGGCCAACGTCCTGACTTTC.

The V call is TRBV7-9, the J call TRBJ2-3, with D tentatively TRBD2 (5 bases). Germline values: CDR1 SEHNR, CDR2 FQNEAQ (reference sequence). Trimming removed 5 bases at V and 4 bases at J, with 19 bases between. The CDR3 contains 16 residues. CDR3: CASSARGISPADTQYF. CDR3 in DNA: TGTGCCAGCAGCGCCAGAGGGATCAGCCCCGCAGATACGCAGTATTTT.

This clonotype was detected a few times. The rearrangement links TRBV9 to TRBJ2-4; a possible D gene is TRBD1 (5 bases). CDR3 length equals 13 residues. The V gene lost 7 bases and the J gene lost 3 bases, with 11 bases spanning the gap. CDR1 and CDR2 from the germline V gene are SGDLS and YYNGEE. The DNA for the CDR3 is TGTGCCAGCCAGGGTCTAGACAAAAACATTCAGTACTTC. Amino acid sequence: CASQGLDKNIQYF.

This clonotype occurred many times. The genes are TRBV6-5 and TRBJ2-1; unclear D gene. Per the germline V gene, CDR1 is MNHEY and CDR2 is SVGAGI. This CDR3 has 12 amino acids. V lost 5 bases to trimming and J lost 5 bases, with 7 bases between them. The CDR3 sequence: CASSRRDNEQFF. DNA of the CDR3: TGTGCCAGCAGTAGAAGGGACAATGAGCAGTTCTTC.

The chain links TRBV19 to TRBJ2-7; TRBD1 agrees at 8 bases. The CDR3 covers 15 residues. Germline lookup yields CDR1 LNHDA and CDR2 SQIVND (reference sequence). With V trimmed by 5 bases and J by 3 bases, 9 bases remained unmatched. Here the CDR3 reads CASSSWATGDYEQYF. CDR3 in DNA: TGTGCCAGTAGTTCATGGGCGACAGGGGACTACGAGCAGTACTTC. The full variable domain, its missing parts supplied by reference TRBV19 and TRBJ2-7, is DGGITQSPKYLFRKEGQNVTLSCEQNLNHDAMYWYRQDPGQGLRLIYYSQIVNDFQKGDIAEGYSVSREKKESFPLTVTSAQKNPTAFYLCASSSWATGDYEQYFGPGTRLTVT.

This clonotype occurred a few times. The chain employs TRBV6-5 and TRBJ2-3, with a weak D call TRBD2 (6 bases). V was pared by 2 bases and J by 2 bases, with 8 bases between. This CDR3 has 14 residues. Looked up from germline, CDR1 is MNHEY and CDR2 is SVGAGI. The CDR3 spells CASSYGRYTDTQYF. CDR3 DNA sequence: TGTGCCAGCAGTTACGGGAGGTACACAGATACGCAGTATTTT.

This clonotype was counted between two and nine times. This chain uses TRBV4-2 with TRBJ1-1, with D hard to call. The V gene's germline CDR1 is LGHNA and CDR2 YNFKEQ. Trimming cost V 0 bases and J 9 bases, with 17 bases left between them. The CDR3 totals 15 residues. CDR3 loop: CASSQDPRRAGKAFF. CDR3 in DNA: TGTGCCAGCAGCCAAGATCCCCGCCGGGCTGGCAAAGCTTTCTTT.

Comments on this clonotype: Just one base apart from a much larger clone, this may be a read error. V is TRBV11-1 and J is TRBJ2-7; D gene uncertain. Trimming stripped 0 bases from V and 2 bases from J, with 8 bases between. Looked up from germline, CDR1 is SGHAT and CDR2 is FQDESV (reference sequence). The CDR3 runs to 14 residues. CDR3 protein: CASSLAVSAYEQYF. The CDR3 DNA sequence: TGTGCCAGCAGCTTAGCGGTCAGCGCCTACGAGCAGTACTTC.

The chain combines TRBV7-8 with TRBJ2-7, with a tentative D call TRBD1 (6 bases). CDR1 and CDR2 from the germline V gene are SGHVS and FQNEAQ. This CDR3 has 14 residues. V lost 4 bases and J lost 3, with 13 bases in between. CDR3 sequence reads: CASSSQGRNYEQYF. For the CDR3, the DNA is TGTGCCAGCAGCTCACAGGGTCGTAACTACGAGCAGTACTTC.

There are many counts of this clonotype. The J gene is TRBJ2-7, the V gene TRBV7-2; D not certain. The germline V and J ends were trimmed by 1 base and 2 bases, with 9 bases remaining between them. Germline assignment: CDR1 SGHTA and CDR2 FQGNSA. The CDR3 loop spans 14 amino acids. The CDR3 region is CASSLGAKTYEQYF. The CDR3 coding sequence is TGTGCCAGCAGCTTAGGTGCCAAAACCTACGAGCAGTACTTC.

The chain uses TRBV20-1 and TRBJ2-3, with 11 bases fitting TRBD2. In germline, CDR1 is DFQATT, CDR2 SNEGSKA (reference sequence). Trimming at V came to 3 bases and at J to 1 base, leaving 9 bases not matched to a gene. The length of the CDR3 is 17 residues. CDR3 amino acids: CSASPTLLAGGTDTQYF. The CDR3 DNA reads TGCAGTGCTAGCCCGACCTTACTAGCGGGGGGCACAGATACGCAGTATTTT.

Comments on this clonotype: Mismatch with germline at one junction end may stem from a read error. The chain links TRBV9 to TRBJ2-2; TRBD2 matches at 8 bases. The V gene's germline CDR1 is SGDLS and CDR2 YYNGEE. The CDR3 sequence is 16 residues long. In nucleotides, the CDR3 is TGTGCCAGTAGCGGGACTAAAACCTCGAACACCGGGGAGCTGTTTTTT. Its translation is CASSGTKTSNTGELFF.

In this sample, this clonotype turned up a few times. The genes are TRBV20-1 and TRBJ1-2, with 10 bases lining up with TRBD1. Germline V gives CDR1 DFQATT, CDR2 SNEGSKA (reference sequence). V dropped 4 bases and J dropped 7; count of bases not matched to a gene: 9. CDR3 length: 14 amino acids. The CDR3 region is CSAMATGQGIGYTF. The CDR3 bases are TGCAGTGCTATGGCTACGGGACAGGGGATTGGCTACACCTTC.